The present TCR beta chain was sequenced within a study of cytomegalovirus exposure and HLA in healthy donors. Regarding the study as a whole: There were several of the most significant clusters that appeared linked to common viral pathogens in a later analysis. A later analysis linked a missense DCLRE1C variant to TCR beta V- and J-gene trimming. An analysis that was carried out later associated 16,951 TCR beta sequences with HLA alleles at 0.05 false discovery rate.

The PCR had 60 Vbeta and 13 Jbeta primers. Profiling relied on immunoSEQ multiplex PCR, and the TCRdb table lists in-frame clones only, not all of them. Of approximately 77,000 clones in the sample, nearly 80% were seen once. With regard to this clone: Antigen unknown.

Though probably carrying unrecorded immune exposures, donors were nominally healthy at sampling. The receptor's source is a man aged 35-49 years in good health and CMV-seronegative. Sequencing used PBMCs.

The CDR3 sequence is CASRIPGTGKDNYGYTF. CDR3 coding DNA: TGTGCCTCCAGGATACCCGGGACAGGGAAAGATAACTATGGCTACACCTTC. The chain has TRBV30 and TRBJ1-2; TRBD1 matches 9 bases. The germline CDR1 and CDR2 sequences are GTSNPN and SVGIG (reference sequence). The CDR3 is 17 amino acids. Losses at the gene ends were 7 bases for V and 1 base for J; bases not matched to a gene: 16.